This T cell receptor (beta chain) derives from a study of T cell clusters in autoimmune cytopenias. Study-level information: The median distinct TRB clonotype count was under 3,000 per sample, from a median roughly 51,000 reads.

This clonotype shows up as medium-sized by frequency. Antigen specificity is unknown. Each sample's input was around 270 ng genomic DNA, some 38,000 genome equivalents. Study-wide results and caveats: The cluster-lack signature was not seen for secondary cytopenia versus chronic lymphocytic leukemia. TRB repertoire shifts in secondary cytopenia and chronic lymphocytic leukemia mostly reflected lymphoma, not autoimmunity. The T cell clusters were defined only in silico, without experimental functional validation.

One tube held mixed TRB-A and TRB-B primer pools for touch-down PCR. TCRdb re-analyzed the multiplex PCR reads; it lists each CDR3 protein once, without DNA. The table counts approximately 6,500 distinct CDR3 sequences; around 8.3% lies in the top ten. The CDR3 has 16 amino acids. Germline V gene data show CDR1 as SGHAT and CDR2 as FQDESV (reference sequence). The sequence derives from a human donor with an autoimmune cytopenia or autoimmune hepatitis (not recorded which). Input material: peripheral blood. The J gene is TRBJ2-3, the V gene TRBV11-1; TCRdb calls TRBD2, which cannot be checked without DNA. CDR3 region: CASSLRTSGRKDTQYF.